The 15 T cell receptor beta chains given below trace back to one sample, sequenced in a study of graft-versus-host responses after intestinal transplantation. The table came from immunoSEQ multiplex PCR; TCRdb's copy has only in-frame clones and leaves some out. This sample carries 90,000 to 120,000 clones, roughly 87% of them seen once, and the ten largest clones take less than 0.85%. These receptors' targets are unknown. Source: unstimulated CD4+ T cells sorted from spleen or lymph node cells, taken before transplant. The receptors come from a human donor who was the organ donor for an intestinal transplant.

V usage is TRBV10-3 and J usage is TRBJ2-7, with D perhaps matching TRBD1 (5 bases). V dropped 3 bases and J dropped 2 bases, with 8 bases sitting between them. The germline gives CDR1 ENHRY, CDR2 SYGVKD. This CDR3 spans 13 amino acids. The CDR3 coding sequence is TGTGCCATCAGTGATAAGGGGCCCTACGAGCAGTACTTC. It translates to CAISDKGPYEQYF.

The rearrangement uses TRBV5-5 and TRBJ2-5; tentatively, D is TRBD1 (5 bases). The CDR3 length is 13 residues. Deletions cut 1 base from V and 2 bases from J, with 6 bases between. The germline V gene has CDR1 SGHKS and CDR2 YYEKEE (reference sequence). The CDR3 region has the DNA TGTGCCAGCAGCTTGCAGGGTCAAGAGACCCAGTACTTC. This sequence encodes CASSLQGQETQYF.

The chain carries TRBV7-9 and TRBJ1-3; 11 bases fit TRBD1. CDR3 size: 18 residues. V was pared by 5 bases and J by 4 bases, with 13 bases of the junction left unmatched. The germline gives CDR1 SEHNR, CDR2 FQNEAQ (reference sequence). In DNA form, the CDR3 reads TGTGCCAGCAGCGCCGGAGGGGACAGGGGGTTTTCCGGAAACACCATATATTTT. Translating gives CASSAGGDRGFSGNTIYF.

This clone was recorded a few times. V and J are TRBV4-1 and TRBJ1-3; 7 bases match TRBD1. CDR1 is MGHRA, CDR2 YSYEKL, per germline. The CDR3 extends over 15 amino acids. V was clipped by 3 bases and J by 4 bases; unmatched bases: 6. The CDR3 nucleotides read TGCGCCAGCAGCCAGGGAGAGACAGGGGGAAACACCATATATTTT. It is translated as CASSQGETGGNTIYF.

V is TRBV6-6 and J is TRBJ1-2, with a possible D match to TRBD1 (6 bases). V was trimmed by 10 bases and J by 6 bases, leaving 15 bases between them. In germline, CDR1 is MNHNY, CDR2 SVGAGI (reference sequence). This CDR3 is built from 12 residues. Written as DNA, the CDR3 is TGTGCCACCGGAGGAAGGGGGAATGGCTACACCTTC. Translation gives CATGGRGNGYTF.

This sequence joins TRBV5-4 and TRBJ2-5; D gene unclear. The V gene's germline CDR1 is SGHNT and CDR2 YYREEE (reference sequence). There are 14 residues in the CDR3. Between the trimmed V and J ends, which lost 4 bases and 1 base, there was a span of 11 bases. The CDR3 DNA follows: TGTGCCAGCAGCATCATAACCACCCAAGAGACCCAGTACTTC. This encodes CASSIITTQETQYF.

This chain joins TRBV6-4 and TRBJ2-2; 7 bases are a match to TRBD1. CDR3 size: 16 residues. CDR1 MRHNA and CDR2 SNTAGT come from the germline V gene. Trimming at V came to 6 bases and at J to 0 bases, leaving 7 bases not matched to a gene. CDR3 sequence: CASSPTGSPNTGELFF. DNA of the CDR3: TGTGCCAGCAGCCCGACAGGGTCCCCGAACACCGGGGAGCTGTTTTTT.

The chain recombines TRBV27 with TRBJ2-7; no firm D call. Between the trimmed V and J ends, which lost 10 bases and 4 bases, there was a span of 17 bases. The germline V gene has CDR1 MNHEY and CDR2 SMNVEV (reference sequence). CDR3 size: 13 residues. The CDR3 region is CATRQSSHYEQYF. The CDR3 DNA reads TGTGCCACCCGCCAATCAAGCCATTACGAGCAGTACTTC.

The CDR3 sequence: CASSVGLAGEGEQFF. CDR3 bases: TGTGCCAGCAGCGTAGGACTAGCGGGAGAAGGTGAGCAGTTCTTC. The chain employs TRBV9 and TRBJ2-1; TRBD2 matches at 12 bases. Losses at the gene ends were 0 bases for V and 9 bases for J; bases not matched to a gene: 4. The CDR3 consists of 15 residues. From germline, CDR1 is SGDLS and CDR2 YYNGEE.

This clone appeared once. The chain joins TRBV4-2 to TRBJ2-1; no definite D call. V lost 4 bases to trimming and J lost 1 base, with 14 bases between them. The germline CDR1 and CDR2 sequences are LGHNA and YNFKEQ. CDR3 length: 16 amino acids. The DNA for the CDR3 is TGTGCCAGCAGCCCGACTGAACTGAGGTCCTACAATGAGCAGTTCTTC. Protein: CASSPTELRSYNEQFF.

The chain links TRBV29-1 to TRBJ1-1; D not certain. V was clipped by 5 bases and J by 0 bases, with 10 bases between them. This CDR3 is 13 amino acids long. Germline CDR1 SQVTM, CDR2 ANQGSEA. The CDR3 protein is CSVSPRMNTEAFF. DNA of the CDR3: TGCAGCGTTAGCCCCCGGATGAACACTGAAGCTTTCTTT.

The chain uses TRBV11-2 and TRBJ2-7, with TRBD1 matching over 7 bases. The V gene's germline CDR1 is SGHAT and CDR2 FQNNGV. The V and J ends lost 2 bases and 4 bases, in that order; junction bases with no gene match: 14. CDR3 length: 17 residues. CDR3 nucleotide sequence: TGTGCCAGCAGCTTATACTTAGGGGGACAGAATTTATACGAGCAGTACTTC. Protein sequence: CASSLYLGGQNLYEQYF. The variable domain in full, with the rest retrieved from reference TRBV11-2 and TRBJ2-7, is EAGVAQSPRYKIIEKRQSVAFWCNPISGHATLYWYQQILGQGPKLLIQFQNNGVVDDSQLPKDRFSAERLKGVDSTLKIQPAKLEDSAVYLCASSLYLGGQNLYEQYFGPGTRLTVT.

This clone has just one count. This sequence joins TRBV5-4 and TRBJ2-5, with 12 nucleotides matching TRBD1. The CDR3 is 16 amino acids. V dropped 4 bases and J dropped 3; count of bases not matched to a gene: 7. The germline CDR1 and CDR2 sequences are SGHNT and YYREEE (reference sequence). CDR3 coding DNA: TGTGCCAGCAGCGGCCGGGACAGGGGGCCAAAAGAGACCCAGTACTTC. It yields the protein CASSGRDRGPKETQYF.

The chain couples TRBV7-7 to TRBJ2-3; D might be TRBD1 or TRBD2, each matching 5 bases. The CDR3 extends over 14 amino acids. CDR1 is SSHAT, CDR2 FNYEAQ, per germline (reference sequence). V lost 5 bases and J lost 7, with 16 bases in between. This CDR3 is CASSPRGAANTQYF. For the CDR3, the DNA is TGTGCCAGCAGCCCCCGAGGGGCCGCAAATACGCAGTATTTT.

This chain links TRBV5-5 with TRBJ2-1; D remains unclear. Germline V CDR1 and CDR2: SGHKS, YYEKEE (reference sequence). V dropped 1 base and J dropped 7 bases, with 6 bases sitting between them. This CDR3 has 12 residues. CDR3 coding DNA: TGTGCCAGCAGCTTGTTACTTAATGAGCAGTTCTTC. It translates to CASSLLLNEQFF. Together with reference TRBV5-5 and TRBJ2-1, the CDR3 gives the full variable domain: DAGVTQSPTHLIKTRGQQVTLRCSPISGHKSVSWYQQVLGQGPQFIFQYYEKEERGRGNFPDRFSARQFPNYSSELNVNALLLGDSALYLCASSLLLNEQFFGPGTRLTVL.